The 28 T cell receptor beta chains below come from one sample, sequenced in a study of blood T cell repertoires in COVID-19. Method: immunoSEQ multiplex PCR; TCRdb's copy keeps in-frame clones and lacks some. The table has about 240,000 clones, around 90% seen once; the top ten hold 7.2%. The sample taken for sequencing was peripheral blood. Receptor source: a man in his 60s who had recovered from COVID-19.

The chain joins TRBV4-2 to TRBJ2-1; TRBD1 aligns across 7 bases. V trimming: 4 bases; J trimming: 7 bases; junction bases outside the gene matches: 10. The CDR3 is 15 amino acids. Germline assignment: CDR1 LGHNA and CDR2 YNFKEQ. CDR3 in DNA: TGTGCCAGCAGCCTCGAAGGGACAGAGTCGAATGAGCAGTTCTTC. It specifies CASSLEGTESNEQFF.

In DNA, the CDR3 is TGTGCCAGCACCCTTGACAAGTACCAAGAGACCCAGTACTTC. Translated, it gives CASTLDKYQETQYF. J is TRBJ2-5 and V is TRBV6-5; D uncertain. Deletions cut 7 bases from V and 0 bases from J, with 12 bases between. Germline V gene data show CDR1 as MNHEY and CDR2 as SVGAGI. The CDR3 runs to 14 residues.

The V and J genes are TRBV20-1 and TRBJ2-3; 11 nucleotides agree with TRBD2. CDR1 and CDR2 from the germline V gene are DFQATT and SNEGSKA (reference sequence). CDR3 length equals 15 residues. Unmatched junction bases numbered 3, after V lost 3 bases and J lost 1 base. The CDR3 region has the DNA TGCAGTGCTAGTACACTAGCGGGGGGCACAGATACGCAGTATTTT. It translates to CSASTLAGGTDTQYF.

V usage is TRBV4-1 and J usage is TRBJ1-2, with 7 bases aligning to TRBD1. CDR1 and CDR2 (germline): MGHRA, YSYEKL. Trimming cost V 4 bases and J 2 bases; bases outside gene matches: 7. The CDR3 is made up of 15 amino acids. Here the CDR3 reads CASSRDETGNYGYTF. The CDR3 bases are TGCGCCAGCAGCCGAGACGAGACAGGGAACTATGGCTACACCTTC.

The chain recombines TRBV4-1 with TRBJ1-2; maybe TRBD1 (5 bases). With 0 bases removed from V and 4 bases from J, the gap between germline ends came to 12 bases. This CDR3 spans 15 amino acids. CDR1 is MGHRA and CDR2 is YSYEKL in the germline V gene. The CDR3: CASSQDRGLGYGYTF. The CDR3 DNA is TGCGCCAGCAGCCAAGATCGGGGGTTGGGCTATGGCTACACCTTC.

This chain connects TRBV18 to TRBJ1-4, with D hard to call. V was trimmed by 1 base and J by 8 bases, leaving 8 bases between them. The CDR3 consists of 13 residues. CDR1 and CDR2 (germline): KGHSH, LQKENI. The CDR3 protein is CASSPLSGEKLFF. The CDR3 DNA reads as TGTGCCAGCTCACCACTTTCCGGGGAAAAACTGTTTTTT.

This clone was seen only once. This rearrangement joins TRBV2 to TRBJ2-3, with D tentatively TRBD2 (5 bases). V was pared by 4 bases and J by 1 base, with 12 bases between. CDR3 length equals 15 residues. Germline V lookup: CDR1 SNHLY, CDR2 FYNNEI. The CDR3 loop reads CASSGERSRTDTQYF. CDR3 DNA: TGTGCCAGCAGTGGGGAGCGATCTCGCACAGATACGCAGTATTTT.

V gene TRBV7-9 combines with J gene TRBJ2-7; no firm D call. V was cut by 1 base and J by 3 bases, with 7 bases left in between. The germline V gene has CDR1 SEHNR and CDR2 FQNEAQ (reference sequence). This CDR3 has 13 amino acids. The chain's CDR3 is CASSLGSYYEQYV. The CDR3 DNA is TGTGCCAGCAGCTTAGGGAGTTACTACGAGCAGTACGTC.

This clone was picked up one time. The CDR3 DNA follows: TGTGCCAGCAGCCCCCAGGTCGGGACCGCGGGAAGTGAGCAGTTCTTC. This gives the protein CASSPQVGTAGSEQFF. The chain links TRBV9 to TRBJ2-1; the D gene is possibly TRBD2 (6 bases). CDR1 and CDR2 (germline): SGDLS, YYNGEE. The CDR3 has 16 amino acids. The V and J ends lost 4 bases and 9 bases respectively, with 23 bases between them.

This rearrangement joins TRBV19 to TRBJ1-3, with D uncertain. V dropped 11 bases and J dropped 4 bases, with 21 bases sitting between them. The germline V gene encodes CDR1 LNHDA and CDR2 SQIVND (reference sequence). The CDR3 extends over 15 amino acids. The CDR3 is CAAGGRRVQGNTIYF. Here the CDR3 DNA reads TGTGCCGCCGGAGGGCGACGCGTACAAGGAAACACCATATATTTT. Full variable domain (remainder filled in from reference TRBV19 and TRBJ1-3): DGGITQSPKYLFRKEGQNVTLSCEQNLNHDAMYWYRQDPGQGLRLIYYSQIVNDFQKGDIAEGYSVSREKKESFPLTVTSAQKNPTAFYLCAAGGRRVQGNTIYFGEGSWLTVV.

This chain connects TRBV9 to TRBJ1-2, with a tentative D call TRBD1 (6 bases). Germline-derived CDR1 and CDR2 are SGDLS and YYNGEE. This CDR3 contains 18 residues. Trimming took 0 bases from V and 3 from J, leaving 21 bases between them. CDR3 DNA: TGTGCCAGCAGCGTAGAGGAAGGGGGATCACAGGACGACTATGGCTACACCTTC. The encoded protein is CASSVEEGGSQDDYGYTF. The entire variable domain, with the rest obtained from reference TRBV9 and TRBJ1-2, is as follows: DSGVTQTPKHLITATGQRVTLRCSPRSGDLSVYWYQQSLDQGLQFLIQYYNGEERAKGNILERFSAQQFPDLHSELNLSSLELGDSALYFCASSVEEGGSQDDYGYTFGSGTRLTVV.

V gene TRBV10-3 combines with J gene TRBJ1-6; 10 bases agree with TRBD1. The CDR3 runs to 15 residues. With V trimmed by 5 bases and J by 10 bases, 8 bases remained unmatched. The V gene's germline CDR1 is ENHRY and CDR2 SYGVKD. Here the CDR3 reads CAISISGTGVSPLHF. The CDR3 DNA is TGTGCCATCAGTATCTCCGGGACAGGGGTATCACCCCTCCACTTT.

This chain joins TRBV19 and TRBJ1-1; no clear D gene. The V end was cut by 2 bases, the J end by 1 base, with 8 bases between. CDR1 LNHDA and CDR2 SQIVND come from the germline V gene (reference sequence). CDR3 length: 14 amino acids. The CDR3 is CASSINPGNTEAFF. The CDR3 nucleotides are TGTGCCAGTAGTATAAATCCGGGGAACACTGAAGCTTTCTTT.

This chain joins TRBV11-3 and TRBJ1-1; 10 nucleotides match TRBD1. This CDR3 contains 17 residues. Germline V gene sequence: CDR1 SGHNT, CDR2 YENEEA. The trim removed 5 bases at V and 4 bases at J, leaving 13 bases unmatched. DNA of the CDR3: TGTGCCAGCAGCCCAGCCGGGACAGGGGCGTGGGTCACTGAAGCTTTCTTT. It yields the protein CASSPAGTGAWVTEAFF. Using reference TRBV11-3 and TRBJ1-1 for the parts outside the CDR3, the full variable domain is EAGVVQSPRYKIIEKKQPVAFWCNPISGHNTLYWYLQNLGQGPELLIRYENEEAVDDSQLPKDRFSAERLKGVDSTLKIQPAELGDSAVYLCASSPAGTGAWVTEAFFGQGTRLTVV.

This chain uses TRBV7-9 with TRBJ1-2, with 7 positions matching TRBD1. The CDR3 consists of 16 residues. Germline-derived CDR1 and CDR2 are SEHNR and FQNEAQ (reference sequence). Germline trimming cut 5 bases from V and 7 bases from J; bases unmatched to any gene: 16. The CDR3 nucleotides are TGTGCCAGCAGCATCTCGGACAGGTTCGCCGCACTTGGCTACACCTTC. Its protein is CASSISDRFAALGYTF.

The chain couples TRBV27 to TRBJ1-2; 8 bases fit TRBD1. V dropped 6 bases and J dropped 4; count of bases not matched to a gene: 10. From germline, CDR1 is MNHEY and CDR2 SMNVEV (reference sequence). The length of the CDR3 is 15 residues. The DNA of the CDR3 is TGTGCCAGCAGCCTGACAGGGGTCCTCATCTATGGCTACACCTTC. This codes for CASSLTGVLIYGYTF.

The V call is TRBV7-6, the J call TRBJ1-1; 10 bases map to TRBD1. Germline V CDR1 and CDR2: SGHVS, FNYEAQ. The ends lost 6 bases at V and 0 bases at J; junction bases unmatched: 13. This CDR3 comprises 18 residues. Written as DNA, the CDR3 is TGTGCCAGCAGTCAGTCACCGGGACAGGGGCTACTGAACACTGAAGCTTTCTTT. This codes for CASSQSPGQGLLNTEAFF.

This clone was found a few times. The V call is TRBV3-1 (or the pseudogene TRBV3-2), the J call TRBJ1-6; D unclear. Germline values: CDR1 LGHDT, CDR2 YNNKEL (reference sequence). V gave up 2 bases and J gave up 4 bases, with 6 bases separating them. The CDR3 is 14 amino acids. The CDR3 DNA sequence: TGTGCCAGCAGCCAACAGGTGTATAATTCACCCCTCCACTTT. Translating gives CASSQQVYNSPLHF.

This clone was recorded a few times. The chain combines TRBV5-6 with TRBJ1-2; unclear D gene. Germline CDR1 SGHDT, CDR2 YYEEEE. Trimming took off 0 bases at V and 4 bases at J, with 7 bases between the two ends. CDR3 length: 13 residues. The CDR3 DNA reads TGTGCCAGCAGCTTGGGGGAGCGCTATGGCTACACCTTC. Protein: CASSLGERYGYTF.

The rearrangement joins TRBV28 to TRBJ2-7; the match to TRBD1 covers 8 bases. V shed 2 bases and J 3 bases; nucleotides not matched to a gene: 0. The CDR3 loop spans 13 amino acids. The germline V gene has CDR1 MDHEN and CDR2 SYDVKM. The CDR3 loop is CASSLGQGYEQYV. The DNA of the CDR3 is TGTGCCAGCAGTTTAGGACAGGGCTACGAGCAGTACGTC.

This clone was recorded only once. The rearrangement joins TRBV9 to TRBJ2-2; 7 bases fit TRBD1. This CDR3 has 15 residues. The V and J ends lost 4 bases and 2 bases, in that order; junction bases with no gene match: 5. Germline CDR1 is SGDLS and CDR2 is YYNGEE. The CDR3 region has the DNA TGTGCCAGCAGCCCGGACAGGATCAACACCGGGGAGCTGTTTTTT. The encoded protein is CASSPDRINTGELFF.

The chain recombines TRBV28 with TRBJ1-2, with 7 bases identical to TRBD1. Germline loops: CDR1 MDHEN, CDR2 SYDVKM. This CDR3 is built from 14 residues. J lost 8 bases, V lost 5 bases, and 11 bases had no gene match. The CDR3 protein is CASSLPDRTQGYTF. The CDR3 bases are TGTGCCAGCAGTCTCCCGGACAGGACCCAAGGCTACACCTTC.

The chain employs TRBV13 and TRBJ2-7, with a weak D call TRBD1 (6 bases). V lost 0 bases and J 4 bases, leaving 13 bases between the germline ends. This CDR3 is built from 15 residues. The V gene's germline CDR1 is PRHDT and CDR2 FYEKMQ (reference sequence). The CDR3 spells CASSLGDSDQYEQYF. In nucleotides, the CDR3 is TGTGCCAGCAGCTTAGGGGACAGCGATCAATACGAGCAGTACTTC.

The chain uses TRBV7-9 and TRBJ2-2; D remains ambiguous. V dropped 3 bases and J dropped 3 bases, with 5 bases sitting between them. Germline CDR1 and CDR2: SEHNR and FQNEAQ (reference sequence). The CDR3 covers 13 residues. The CDR3 region has the DNA TGTGCCAGCAGCTTCACATACACCGGGGAGCTGTTTTTT. Translation: CASSFTYTGELFF.

J is TRBJ2-1 and V is TRBV6-6; weak D call: TRBD1 (5 bases). CDR1 is MNHNY, CDR2 SVGAGI, per germline (reference sequence). Trimming cost V 6 bases and J 7 bases, with 10 bases left between them. This CDR3 comprises 12 residues. The DNA for the CDR3 is TGTGCCAGCAGAACCTCAGGGAATGAGCAGTTCTTC. As protein: CASRTSGNEQFF.

The chain is built from TRBV10-2 and TRBJ2-2, with D possibly matching TRBD2 (6 bases). CDR1 is WSHSY, CDR2 SAAADI, per germline. The V and J ends lost 3 bases and 6 bases respectively, with 20 bases between them. This CDR3 region has 17 residues. The CDR3 coding sequence is TGCGCCAGCAGTGAAGGTTTGGACGGGGGTATTGCCGGGGAGCTGTTTTTT. It translates to CASSEGLDGGIAGELFF.

The chain carries TRBV15 and TRBJ2-4; perhaps TRBD2 as D (5 bases). The CDR3 runs to 15 residues. V dropped 5 bases and J dropped 0 bases, with 11 bases sitting between them. CDR1 is LNHNV and CDR2 is YYDKDF in the germline V gene (reference sequence). Here the CDR3 DNA reads TGTGCCACCAGCCGCGTCGGGGTAGCCAAAAACATTCAGTACTTC. The encoded protein is CATSRVGVAKNIQYF.

Here the CDR3 DNA reads TGTGCCAGCAGTTCCCTAGCGGGGGGCGGTGCAGATACGCAGTATTTT. Translation: CASSSLAGGGADTQYF. V gene TRBV27 combines with J gene TRBJ2-3, with 11 nucleotides matching TRBD2. After removal of 4 bases from V and 4 bases from J, the junction contained 7 bases not matched to a gene. Germline V gives CDR1 MNHEY, CDR2 SMNVEV (reference sequence). This CDR3 is built from 16 residues.